This note documents a single T cell receptor (beta chain) sequence. Its specificity is unknown. This table comes from immunoSEQ multiplex PCR, and its TCRdb copy is limited to in-frame clones, with some not included. This sample has approximately 15,000 clones; around three quarters occur once, and the top ten carry 15% to 20%. This entry comes from a study of vaccination effects on CD4 cells after COVID-19. Study details: Each of a few convalescent patients underwent sampling at an early and a late point after vaccination. Study observations and caveats: Clonal contraction was marked in infection- and vaccine-induced clones late after vaccination. New vaccine-induced clones dominated post-vaccine spike-reactive clones in convalescents.

The V and J ends lost 4 bases and 5 bases respectively, with 14 bases between them. The CDR3 is made up of 14 amino acids. Germline lookup yields CDR1 SNHLY and CDR2 FYNNEI. In the ViraFEST assay, antigen-specific CD4+ clonotypes were identified by expansion after peptide-pool stimulation. Following 10 days of culture, CD4+ T cells were isolated. Sometime from March through December 2020, the person acquired a SARS-CoV-2 infection that PCR confirmed. Subjects were given two BNT162b2 or mRNA-1273 vaccine doses. The sequencing here drew on CD4+ T cells from PBMCs cultured with SARS-CoV-2 spike peptides, taken after COVID-19 vaccination. This TCR was sampled from a human donor who had a prior SARS-CoV-2 infection. The V gene is TRBV2, the J gene TRBJ2-5; tentative D call: TRBD2 (6 bases). The CDR3 bases are TGTGCCAGCAGTGTGGAGGGAGATGGGGAGACCCAGTACTTC. The encoded protein is CASSVEGDGETQYF.